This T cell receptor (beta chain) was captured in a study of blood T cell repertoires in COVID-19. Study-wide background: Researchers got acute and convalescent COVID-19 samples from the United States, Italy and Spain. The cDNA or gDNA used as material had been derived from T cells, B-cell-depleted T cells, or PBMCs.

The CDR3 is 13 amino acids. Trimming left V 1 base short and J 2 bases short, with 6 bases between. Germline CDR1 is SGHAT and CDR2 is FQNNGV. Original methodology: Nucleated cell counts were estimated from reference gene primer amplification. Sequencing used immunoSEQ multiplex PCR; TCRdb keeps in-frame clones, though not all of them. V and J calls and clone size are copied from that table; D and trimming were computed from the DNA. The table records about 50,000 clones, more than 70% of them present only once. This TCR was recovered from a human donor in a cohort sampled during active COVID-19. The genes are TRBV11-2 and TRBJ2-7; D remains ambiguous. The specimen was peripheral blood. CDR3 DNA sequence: TGTGCCAGCAGCTTAGTTCAAACCTACGAGCAGTACTTC. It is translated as CASSLVQTYEQYF.